This T cell receptor beta chain was captured by sequencing in a study of cytotoxic CD8 clonotypes in ibrutinib-treated CLL (dated by TCRdb to the early 2020s). Background on the whole study: The cohort had ten to twelve relapsed/refractory and 15 treatment-naive patients; some 17 were IGHV unmutated. Responses were partial in roughly 24 patients and complete in 2; after median around 72 months follow-up, some 14 stayed in remission and some twelve progressed. Response samples were taken after a median of about a year on treatment, ranging from about 6 to 40 months. On average, each sample yielded hundreds of thousands of productive templates and tens of thousands of productive rearrangements. Of the approximately 86 participants in the trial, 25 to 30 had longitudinal samples available. Cryopreserved peripheral blood mononuclear cells were obtained before treatment, at response, and at either sustained remission or disease progression. Patients were still on ibrutinib when every remission and progressive disease sample was collected.

V and J are trimmed by 1 base and 5 bases, and the gene matches miss 5 bases of the junction. The CDR3 sequence holds 16 residues, the cysteine and phenylalanine included. Kept here is only the CDR3 DNA, which spans 48 bases and is read in frame from base 1. CDR1 and CDR2, looked up from the germline V gene (reference sequence), are LNHDA and SQIVND. Each clonotype received, on average, 10x coverage in deep resolution sequencing performed on a MiSeq, where the target depth lay between 1 in 1 million and 1 in 200,000 T cells. The immunoSEQ hsTCRB Kit was used to generate TCR beta libraries. In the authors' own workflow: The data were analyzed with ImmunoSEQ Analyzer and ImmunoSEQ Data Assistant, and V, D and J gene assignments followed IMGT definitions. Clonality, with values ranging from 0 to 1, was calculated as one minus the normalized Shannon entropy of productive rearrangement frequencies. Public clonotype analysis was restricted to overrepresented clonotypes comprising at least 0.05% of each patient's repertoire. Some 13 age-matched healthy donor repertoires from immuneACCESS served as clonality controls. Here the immuneACCESS table is served through TCRdb, limited to in-frame sequences with V and J called. Missing clones are a known gap in these copies; in checked studies unresolved V genes cover under half, and the rest lacks a known reason. The D gene and trimming were derived from the DNA, and the V and J assignments and clone size from that table. The sample table shows about 140,000 clones, and 60% to 80% are seen once. The ten most abundant clones make up approximately 30% of the sample.

With regard to this clone: The target of this receptor is not known. No qualities accompany the bases; no much larger clone lies one base away.

On the study overall, not on this receptor specifically: Public clonotypes were found to be uncommon and were observed to contract or remain stable during treatment; the increase in clonality was shown to reflect expansion of private clonotypes at ibrutinib response. At baseline, clonality was higher than in age-matched healthy donors and showed a strong correlation with circulating CD8+ T-cell counts. Lymph node repertoires were not examined, and the timing of sampling was not matched between patients in sustained remission and those whose disease progressed. An increase in clonality was observed at ibrutinib response, with clonality remaining stable during sustained remission and falling back toward baseline at progression.

In the paper's terms, the time point label means: eleven to twelve months on ibrutinib. For TCR beta library preparation, about 2 micrograms of genomic DNA were extracted from the cryopreserved PBMCs. High-throughput TCR beta sequencing was performed on longitudinal blood samples from CLL patients receiving ibrutinib monotherapy. The patients took part in an open-label, single-center phase 2 trial of ibrutinib monotherapy. The receptor chain draws on TRBV19 and TRBJ2-1; TRBD2 matches 10 bases in the middle. The TCR originated in a human donor with chronic lymphocytic leukemia. The sample was PBMCs, taken after 12 months of ibrutinib treatment. The CDR3 protein: CASSIGTLAGNNEQFF. In nucleotides, the sequence is TGTGCCAGTAGTATAGGGACACTAGCGGGGAACAATGAGCAGTTCTTC.